These 31 T cell receptor beta chains were all obtained from the same sample, sequenced in a study of post-analysis software for immune sequencing data. Points from the study as a whole: The study found TRBV5-6, TRBV5-1 and TRBV20-1 among roughly 5 TRBV segments more frequent in patients than controls.

cDNA libraries of TCR beta carried unique molecular identifiers. TCRdb re-analysed the PCR reads in MiXCR, keeping a single row per CDR3 protein. Of approximately 360,000 distinct CDR3 sequences in the sample, roughly 35% are singletons; the top ten hold around an eighth. The antigens these receptors bind are not known. Sample: blood. The receptors were sampled from a girl aged 5 to 17 with multiple sclerosis.

The gene calls are TRBV27 and TRBJ2-7; the D is unclear. The V gene's germline CDR1 is MNHEY and CDR2 SMNVEV (reference sequence). CDR3 length: 15 residues. V was trimmed by 0 bases and J by 2 bases, leaving 11 bases between them. The CDR3 nucleotides read TGTGCCAGCAGTTTATCGCTGGAGTTAGCCTACGAGCAGTACTTC. Translating gives CASSLSLELAYEQYF.

This rearrangement joins TRBV20-1 to TRBJ2-5, with 7 positions matching TRBD2. Losses at the gene ends were 4 bases for V and 5 bases for J; bases not matched to a gene: 13. The CDR3 length is 15 residues. CDR1 and CDR2 (germline): DFQATT, SNEGSKA (reference sequence). The CDR3 protein is CSAKSLAALVETQYF. In nucleotides, the CDR3 is TGCAGTGCTAAGAGCCTAGCGGCTTTGGTGGAGACCCAGTACTTC.

Only a few counts were recorded for this clonotype. This sequence joins TRBV5-6 and TRBJ2-7, with a weak D call TRBD2 (5 bases). CDR3 length: 14 amino acids. Looked up from germline, CDR1 is SGHDT and CDR2 is YYEEEE. V lost 4 bases, J lost 3 bases, and 14 bases lay in between. The CDR3 reads CASSALSGSYEQYF. CDR3 nucleotide sequence: TGTGCCAGCAGCGCTCTGAGCGGAAGCTACGAGCAGTACTTC.

The CDR3 coding sequence is TGCAGCGGGACAGGGCTCGACGAGCAGTACTTC. This codes for CSGTGLDEQYF. The chain joins TRBV29-1 to TRBJ2-7, with TRBD1 matching over 8 bases. Per germline, CDR1 SQVTM and CDR2 ANQGSEA. V gave up 7 bases and J gave up 5 bases; unmatched junction bases: 4. This CDR3 region has 11 residues.

This clonotype was picked up a small number of times. V gene TRBV6-2 or TRBV6-3 combines with J gene TRBJ1-2; D is uncertain. In germline, CDR1 is MNHEY, CDR2 SVGEGT. Trimming removed 4 bases from V and 8 bases from J, with 17 bases in between. This CDR3 comprises 14 residues. CDR3 in amino acids: CASSSSGPRFGYTF. The CDR3 coding sequence is TGTGCCAGCAGTTCCTCGGGCCCTCGCTTCGGCTACACCTTC.

This clonotype was observed a few times. The V and J genes are TRBV6-5 and TRBJ1-1; D is possibly TRBD1 (6 bases). V dropped 0 bases and J dropped 0 bases, with 8 bases sitting between them. Germline V gives CDR1 MNHEY, CDR2 SVGAGI. CDR3 length: 15 amino acids. In nucleotides, the CDR3 is TGTGCCAGCAGTTACTCAGGACAGATGAACACTGAAGCTTTCTTT. Its protein product is CASSYSGQMNTEAFF.

This rearrangement joins TRBV3-1 to TRBJ2-2, with D perhaps given as TRBD1 or TRBD2 (5 bases each). Germline assignment: CDR1 LGHDT and CDR2 YNNKEL (reference sequence). The CDR3 is 13 residues long. Deletions cut 3 bases from V and 3 bases from J, with 5 bases between. The CDR3 here is CASSQGHTGELFF. The CDR3 DNA sequence: TGTGCCAGCAGCCAGGGACACACCGGGGAGCTGTTTTTT. The whole variable domain, filled in from reference TRBV3-1 and TRBJ2-2, reads DTAVSQTPKYLVTQMGNDKSIKCEQNLGHDTMYWYKQDSKKFLKIMFSYNNKELIINETVPNRFSPKSPDKAHLNLHINSLELGDSAVYFCASSQGHTGELFFGEGSRLTVL.

V is TRBV12-3 or TRBV12-4 and J is TRBJ2-5; 8 nucleotides agree with TRBD1. This CDR3 region has 14 residues. The J segment lost 5 bases and the V segment lost 7 bases, leaving 9 bases of the junction unmatched. The DNA for the CDR3 is TGTGCCAGCACCCCGATGGACAGGGACGAGACCCAGTACTTC. It yields the protein CASTPMDRDETQYF.

V is TRBV6-6 and J is TRBJ1-5; 7 bases align to TRBD1. Germline CDR1 MNHNY, CDR2 SVGAGI (reference sequence). The CDR3 contains 16 residues. J was trimmed by 3 bases and V by 0 bases; bases with no gene match: 5. The CDR3 region is CASSYSVRGYNQPQHF. The CDR3 DNA is TGTGCCAGCAGTTACTCGGTCAGGGGGTACAATCAGCCCCAGCATTTT.

This clonotype appeared a few times. The chain recombines TRBV12-3 or TRBV12-4 with TRBJ2-5; either TRBD1 or TRBD2 may supply D (5 bases each). The J call could be wrong; TRBJ2-7 is a better fit for the DNA end. This CDR3 region has 14 residues. The CDR3 coding sequence is TGTGCCAGCAGGGGTGTGGGACGGACCAACGAGCAGTACTTC. The encoded protein is CASRGVGRTNEQYF.

V gene TRBV7-2 combines with J gene TRBJ2-1; D is perhaps TRBD2 (7 bases). Germline CDR1 and CDR2: SGHTA and FQGNSA. The V end was cut by 0 bases, the J end by 0 bases, with 12 bases between. The CDR3 loop spans 17 amino acids. DNA of the CDR3: TGTGCCAGCAGCTTAGCCCGGGGGGCACCCTCCTACAATGAGCAGTTCTTC. It yields the protein CASSLARGAPSYNEQFF. The variable domain in full, completed from reference TRBV7-2 and TRBJ2-1, reads GAGVSQSPSNKVTEKGKDVELRCDPISGHTALYWYRQSLGQGLEFLIYFQGNSAPDKSGLPSDRFSAERTGGSVSTLTIQRTQQEDSAVYLCASSLARGAPSYNEQFFGPGTRLTVL.

The chain combines TRBV29-1 with TRBJ1-1; D not certain. The ends were cut back, 3 bases at V and 8 bases at J, with 10 bases in the middle. CDR1 and CDR2 (germline): SQVTM, ANQGSEA. This CDR3 region has 11 residues. As DNA, the CDR3 is TGCAGCGTTGACAGACTAGGGGAAGCTTTCTTT. Translated, it gives CSVDRLGEAFF.

V and J are TRBV3-1 and TRBJ2-3, with 8 bases matching TRBD2. The length of the CDR3 is 18 residues. Germline CDR1 reads LGHDT; CDR2 reads YNNKEL (reference sequence). The junction had 10 bases not matched to a gene; V was cut back by 2 bases and J by 0 bases. CDR3 sequence: CASSQRPFSGMSTDTQYF. CDR3 in DNA: TGTGCCAGCAGCCAAAGACCATTTAGCGGGATGAGCACAGATACGCAGTATTTT.

The CDR3 DNA follows: TGTGCCAGCAGCTCGGGACGGGAAAACTATGGCTACACCTTC. Amino acid sequence: CASSSGRENYGYTF. The chain uses TRBV7-9 and TRBJ1-2, with TRBD1 as a possible D gene (5 bases). The germline gives CDR1 SEHNR, CDR2 FQNEAQ (reference sequence). CDR3 length: 14 amino acids. Trimming removed 4 bases from V and 2 bases from J, with 11 bases in between.

This chain joins TRBV7-8 and TRBJ2-1, with 12 nucleotides matching TRBD2. J lost 10 bases, V lost 5 bases, and 21 bases had no gene match. CDR1 is SGHVS and CDR2 is FQNEAQ in the germline V gene. CDR3 length: 19 residues. The CDR3 region is CASSPWGELAGGNRREQFF. Here the CDR3 DNA reads TGTGCCAGCAGCCCCTGGGGCGAGCTAGCGGGGGGGAACCGGCGGGAGCAGTTCTTC.

There are a few counts of this clonotype. V usage is TRBV20-1 and J usage is TRBJ1-5; the match to TRBD1 covers 7 bases. Germline CDR1 is DFQATT and CDR2 is SNEGSKA (reference sequence). The CDR3 runs 14 residues. The J segment lost 5 bases and the V segment lost 6 bases, leaving 10 bases of the junction unmatched. The CDR3: CSATTRGFDQPQHF. The CDR3 region has the DNA TGCAGTGCCACAACCAGGGGGTTCGATCAGCCCCAGCATTTT.

The table lists this clonotype with a few counts. The rearrangement uses TRBV5-1 and TRBJ1-4; TRBD1 aligns across 9 bases. Germline V gene sequence: CDR1 SGHRS, CDR2 YFSETQ. Trimming cost V 4 bases and J 8 bases; bases outside gene matches: 9. The CDR3 totals 15 residues. In DNA, the CDR3 is TGCGCCAGCAGCGGCAGACAGGGGGGCAACGAAAAACTGTTTTTT. It encodes CASSGRQGGNEKLFF.

The chain employs TRBV12-3 or TRBV12-4 and TRBJ1-2; no clear D gene. Trimming cost V 1 base and J 8 bases, with 14 bases left between them. The CDR3 has 14 residues. CDR3 region: CASSLGQVQRGYTF. The CDR3 nucleotides are TGTGCCAGCAGTTTAGGCCAGGTCCAGAGGGGCTACACCTTC.

V is TRBV5-7 and J is TRBJ2-7; D not certain. TRBV5-7 is given ORF status, its function remaining uncertain. This CDR3 has 13 residues. Trimming stripped 2 bases from V and 0 bases from J, with 6 bases between. CDR3 protein: CASSFQLSYEQYF. CDR3 DNA: TGTGCCAGCAGCTTCCAGCTCTCCTACGAGCAGTACTTC.

V and J are TRBV6-5 and TRBJ1-1; D call uncertain. Germline CDR1 is MNHEY and CDR2 is SVGAGI. The V gene lost 7 bases and the J gene lost 3 bases, with 18 bases spanning the gap. This CDR3 has 15 residues. Written as DNA, the CDR3 is TGTGCCAGCAACCCACCCCACGGTGGGTACACTGAAGCTTTCTTT. Translating gives CASNPPHGGYTEAFF.

This clonotype was detected only a few times. The chain joins TRBV7-9 to TRBJ2-1; D may match TRBD1 or TRBD2 (5 bases each). The length of the CDR3 is 15 residues. Trimming left V 7 bases short and J 6 bases short, with 19 bases between. CDR1 is SEHNR and CDR2 is FQNEAQ in the germline V gene (reference sequence). DNA of the CDR3: TGTGCCAGCACCGGGAAGGGGCGATCGATCAATGAGCAGTTCTTC. Translating gives CASTGKGRSINEQFF.

This clonotype was counted ten times or more. The rearrangement joins TRBV7-9 to TRBJ2-5, with 13 nucleotides matching TRBD2. CDR1 is SEHNR, CDR2 FQNEAQ, per germline (reference sequence). V lost 4 bases and J lost 2; bases outside the gene matches: 4. CDR3 length equals 16 residues. The CDR3 nucleotides read TGTGCCAGCAGCTGGGGACTAGCGGGGCTTCAAGAGACCCAGTACTTC. Protein sequence: CASSWGLAGLQETQYF.

This clonotype was counted only a few times. V usage is TRBV10-3 and J usage is TRBJ2-3; D is undetermined. The ends were cut back, 0 bases at V and 5 bases at J, with 9 bases in the middle. The CDR3 runs to 14 residues. Germline CDR1 reads ENHRY; CDR2 reads SYGVKD. CDR3 region: CAISESTWEDTQYF. The CDR3, as DNA: TGTGCCATCAGTGAGTCGACGTGGGAAGATACGCAGTATTTT.

This chain's CDR3 is CASSPGAETYNQPQHF. CDR3 coding DNA: TGCGCCAGCAGCCCTGGGGCAGAAACCTATAATCAGCCCCAGCATTTT. The V gene is TRBV4-3, the J gene TRBJ1-5; possible D gene TRBD1, 5 bases. Germline V gene lookup returns CDR1 LGHNA and CDR2 YSLEER. V was trimmed by 4 bases and J by 4 bases, leaving 17 bases between them. This CDR3 has 16 amino acids.

The V call is TRBV6-2 or TRBV6-3, the J call TRBJ2-3; 8 nucleotides align to TRBD1. With V trimmed by 1 base and J by 7 bases, 7 bases remained unmatched. The V gene's germline CDR1 is MNHEY and CDR2 SVGEGT. The CDR3 covers 15 residues. The CDR3 nucleotides are TGTGCCAGCAGTTACTTGGACAGGGACCTTCATACGCAGTATTTT. Amino acids: CASSYLDRDLHTQYF.

The table lists this clonotype with a few counts. This chain connects TRBV4-1 to TRBJ1-2; no reliable D call. The CDR3 runs 16 residues. Trimming removed 0 bases at V and 4 bases at J, with 15 bases between. Germline V lookup: CDR1 MGHRA, CDR2 YSYEKL. CDR3 nucleotides: TGCGCCAGCAGCCAAGAGAGAGGGAGAACCCCCTATGGCTACACCTTC. Amino acids: CASSQERGRTPYGYTF.

Turning to this clonotype: Mismatch with germline at one junction end may stem from a read error. The genes are TRBV5-1 and TRBJ2-7; D gene unclear. The end of the DNA aligns better with TRBJ2-5, so the J call may be wrong. This CDR3 has 13 amino acids. The germline gives CDR1 SGHRS, CDR2 YFSETQ. The CDR3 nucleotides read TGCGCCGGCAGCTTATACTCCCCGGAGACCCAGTACTTC. Amino acids: CAGSLYSPETQYF.

This clonotype was counted between two and nine times. This chain joins TRBV6-4 and TRBJ2-1, with D possibly matching TRBD2 (5 bases). Germline CDR1 reads MRHNA; CDR2 reads SNTAGT. Trimming removed 2 bases at V and 6 bases at J, with 17 bases between. The CDR3 contains 16 residues. As DNA, the CDR3 is TGTGCCAGCAGTGACCCGGCTAGCAGGAACCTCAATGAGCAGTTCTTC. Protein: CASSDPASRNLNEQFF.

The chain has TRBV9 and TRBJ1-1; D perhaps matches TRBD1 (6 bases). Germline lookup yields CDR1 SGDLS and CDR2 YYNGEE. V was trimmed by 4 bases and J by 1 base, leaving 11 bases between them. The CDR3 has 14 residues. CDR3 coding DNA: TGTGCCAGCAGCCCCCAGGGGAAGAACACTGAAGCTTTCTTT. The encoded protein is CASSPQGKNTEAFF.

The chain is built from TRBV29-1 and TRBJ2-7, with 11 bases matching TRBD1. The length of the CDR3 is 14 residues. CDR1 and CDR2 (germline): SQVTM, ANQGSEA. The junction had 8 bases not matched to a gene; V was cut back by 4 bases and J by 6 bases. The CDR3: CSVAARTGGVEQYF. CDR3 coding DNA: TGCAGCGTTGCGGCCAGGACAGGGGGCGTCGAGCAGTACTTC.

In its sample, this clonotype was seen a few times. The J gene is TRBJ2-5, the V gene TRBV20-1; TRBD2 is a possible D gene (6 bases). CDR3 length: 12 amino acids. Deletions cut 6 bases from V and 4 bases from J, with 12 bases between. CDR1 and CDR2 (germline): DFQATT, SNEGSKA (reference sequence). The CDR3 nucleotides are TGCAGTGCCCCAGCCGGGGGAGAGACCCAGTACTTC. It encodes CSAPAGGETQYF.